Below, 17 T cell receptor beta chains from the same sample are listed, as sequenced in a study of early T cells in non-severe SARS-CoV-2 infection. MiXCR, applied by TCRdb to the 5' RACE reads, yields one record per CDR3 protein. Of 55,000 to 75,000 distinct CDR3 sequences in the sample, 7% to 8% are singletons; the top ten hold around 3.4%. Source material: whole blood. These TCRs come from an adult who was a healthcare worker with PCR-confirmed SARS-CoV-2 infection or an uninfected control (not recorded which).

This clonotype has just a few counts. The chain carries TRBV20-1 and TRBJ2-1, with 14 bases that match TRBD2. Germline loops: CDR1 DFQATT, CDR2 SNEGSKA (reference sequence). There are 16 residues in the CDR3. Trimming removed 5 bases from V and 7 bases from J; junction bases left unmatched: 10. This CDR3 reads CSAEPGLAGASNEQFF. The CDR3 DNA is TGCAGTGCTGAACCGGGACTAGCGGGAGCATCTAATGAGCAGTTCTTC.

This clonotype was counted many times. The V and J genes are TRBV2 and TRBJ2-5, with D possibly TRBD2 on 5 matching bases. The CDR3 sequence is 16 residues long. Germline-derived CDR1 and CDR2 are SNHLY and FYNNEI. The V end lost 5 bases, the J end lost 1 base, and 17 bases lay between the germline ends. The DNA of the CDR3 is TGTGCCAGCAGTCAACGGTCGGGAAACCCCCAAGAGACCCAGTACTTC. Its protein is CASSQRSGNPQETQYF.

This chain links TRBV28 with TRBJ2-7; tentatively, D is TRBD2 (6 bases). There are 14 residues in the CDR3. Germline V CDR1 and CDR2: MDHEN, SYDVKM. Trimming cost V 5 bases and J 2 bases, with 13 bases left between them. CDR3 nucleotides: TGTGCCAGCAGTCTACCCGGGAGCCCCTACGAGCAGTACTTC. Its protein is CASSLPGSPYEQYF.

This clonotype was detected a few times. The chain has TRBV20-1 and TRBJ1-3; no clear D. V dropped 6 bases and J dropped 1 base, with 13 bases sitting between them. Germline V lookup: CDR1 DFQATT, CDR2 SNEGSKA (reference sequence). The CDR3 runs 14 residues. The CDR3: CSAPNAASGNTIYF. The CDR3 DNA sequence: TGCAGTGCGCCCAACGCGGCGTCTGGAAACACCATATATTTT.

This clonotype has a count of ten or more. The V and J genes are TRBV27 and TRBJ2-7; 8 bases map to TRBD2. CDR1 and CDR2 from the germline V gene are MNHEY and SMNVEV (reference sequence). The CDR3 has 12 residues. V lost 5 bases to trimming and J lost 5 bases; unmatched junction nucleotides: 2. This CDR3 reads CASSRGGHEQYF. Here the CDR3 DNA reads TGTGCCAGCAGTCGGGGGGGGCACGAGCAGTACTTC.

There are many counts of this clonotype. The V gene is TRBV29-1, the J gene TRBJ2-1, with TRBD2 matching 12 bases. The CDR3 consists of 19 residues. The germline V gene has CDR1 SQVTM and CDR2 ANQGSEA. V was clipped by 0 bases and J by 5 bases; unmatched bases: 14. For the CDR3, the DNA is TGCAGCGTTGAAGATCTTACTAGCGGGAGGTCGCCGGTAGACAATGAGCAGTTCTTC. It specifies CSVEDLTSGRSPVDNEQFF.

This clonotype was seen a few times. The rearrangement uses TRBV12-3 or TRBV12-4 and TRBJ1-5, with D possibly matching TRBD1 (5 bases). There are 14 residues in the CDR3. Deletions cut 8 bases from V and 5 bases from J, with 16 bases between. The CDR3 DNA reads as TGTGCCAGCCGGCCGCCCGGGGCCGATCAGCCCCAGCATTTT. Translated: CASRPPGADQPQHF.

This clonotype was picked up many times. This CDR3 reads CASSLAGTDLYEQYF. The CDR3 region has the DNA TGTGCCAGCAGCCTGGCGGGGACAGACCTCTACGAGCAGTACTTC. The J gene is TRBJ2-7, the V gene TRBV5-5; D may be TRBD1 (7 bases). CDR1 and CDR2 from the germline V gene are SGHKS and YYEKEE (reference sequence). V lost 4 bases to trimming and J lost 3 bases, with 17 bases between them. This CDR3 contains 15 residues.

This clonotype was seen more than once but under ten times. The chain carries TRBV10-1 and TRBJ2-3, with D possibly being TRBD1 (6 bases). CDR3 size: 15 residues. Germline CDR1 is WNHNN and CDR2 is SYGVQD (reference sequence). Trimming stripped 5 bases from V and 3 bases from J, with 15 bases between. The CDR3 spells CASSPTGFSTDTQYF. The CDR3 region has the DNA TGCGCCAGCAGTCCCACAGGGTTTAGTACAGATACGCAGTATTTT.

Ten or more counts support this clonotype. The chain recombines TRBV20-1 with TRBJ2-4; 9 positions match TRBD2. The ends lost 5 bases at V and 6 bases at J; junction bases unmatched: 8. Germline CDR1 is DFQATT and CDR2 is SNEGSKA (reference sequence). The CDR3 covers 14 residues. CDR3 protein: CSAESGRIGNIQYF. The CDR3 DNA is TGCAGTGCTGAAAGCGGGAGGATCGGAAACATTCAGTACTTC.

In its sample, this clonotype was seen many times. This chain joins TRBV21-1 and TRBJ1-4; TRBD1 is taken as the D call from the table, unchecked against the DNA. TRBV21-1 is marked as a pseudogene. The CDR3 contains 14 residues. CDR3 sequence: CASSVGQGREKLFF. CDR3 bases: TGTGCCAGCAGCGTCGGACAGGGCCGAGAAAAACTGTTTTTT.

This clonotype was seen many times. The chain joins TRBV7-9 to TRBJ2-3, with D uncertain. CDR3 length: 12 amino acids. Trimming removed 1 base at V and 4 bases at J, with 3 bases between. Germline lookup yields CDR1 SEHNR and CDR2 FQNEAQ (reference sequence). The CDR3: CASSLDPDTQYF. DNA for the CDR3: TGTGCCAGCAGCTTAGACCCAGATACGCAGTATTTT. The full variable domain, completed using reference TRBV7-9 and TRBJ2-3, is DTGVSQNPRHKITKRGQNVTFRCDPISEHNRLYWYRQTLGQGPEFLTYFQNEAQLEKSRLLSDRFSAERPKGSFSTLEIQRTEQGDSAMYLCASSLDPDTQYFGPGTRLTVL.

This clonotype was counted at least ten times. The CDR3 nucleotides read TGTGCCAGCAGCGCCGTACGGTCCAATGAGCAGTTCTTC. Translation: CASSAVRSNEQFF. This rearrangement joins TRBV7-2 to TRBJ2-1, with D unresolved. The CDR3 has 13 residues. CDR1 and CDR2 (germline): SGHTA, FQGNSA. Between the trimmed V and J ends, which lost 5 bases and 6 bases, there was a span of 11 bases.

The sample holds many counts of this clonotype. The rearrangement uses TRBV14 and TRBJ2-5, with 9 bases fitting TRBD1. CDR3 length equals 15 residues. V was clipped by 2 bases and J by 4 bases; unmatched bases: 5. Germline values: CDR1 SGHDN, CDR2 FVKESK. CDR3 nucleotide sequence: TGTGCCAGCAGCCAATTCCGGGACAGGGTAGAGACCCAGTACTTC. Amino acids: CASSQFRDRVETQYF.

The sample holds a few counts of this clonotype. The V and J genes are TRBV27 and TRBJ2-1; no firm D call. The germline gives CDR1 MNHEY, CDR2 SMNVEV (reference sequence). CDR3 length equals 15 residues. Trimming took 1 base from V and 8 from J, leaving 15 bases between them. CDR3 loop: CASSLYPLMADEQFF. The CDR3 DNA is TGTGCCAGCAGTTTATACCCTCTCATGGCCGATGAGCAGTTCTTC.

At least ten counts were recorded for this clonotype. V usage is TRBV9 and J usage is TRBJ2-7; a possible D gene is TRBD1 (7 bases). Germline V gives CDR1 SGDLS, CDR2 YYNGEE. This CDR3 has 15 residues. Trimming took 0 bases from V and 1 from J, leaving 11 bases between them. The CDR3 bases are TGTGCCAGCAGCGTAGGCGGGACAGCTTCCTACGAGCAGTACTTC. Protein: CASSVGGTASYEQYF.

This clonotype was seen more than once but under ten times. The V gene is TRBV5-6, the J gene TRBJ2-1; 9 nucleotides agree with TRBD2. Germline V gene sequence: CDR1 SGHDT, CDR2 YYEEEE. J gave up 8 bases and V 4 bases, and 10 bases lay outside the gene matches. The CDR3 totals 15 residues. The CDR3 here is CASSGLAGAGDEQFF. The CDR3 nucleotides are TGTGCCAGCAGCGGCTTAGCGGGAGCGGGCGATGAGCAGTTCTTC.